These 24 T cell receptor beta chains came from one sample sequenced in a study of cytomegalovirus exposure and HLA in healthy donors. Researchers ran the PCR with 60 Vbeta and 13 Jbeta primers. The method was immunoSEQ multiplex PCR; TCRdb's version includes in-frame clones alone and lacks a portion of them. The repertoire holds just over 200,000 clones, with about 81% as singletons. Sequencing was performed on PBMCs. These receptors were obtained from a woman aged 40 to 50 in good health and CMV-seronegative.

The V and J genes are TRBV13 and TRBJ1-3; possible D gene TRBD1, 6 bases. Germline loops: CDR1 PRHDT, CDR2 FYEKMQ (reference sequence). Trimming left V 4 bases short and J 4 bases short, with 8 bases between. The length of the CDR3 is 13 residues. Written as DNA, the CDR3 is TGTGCCAGCAGCTACGACAGGGGAAACACCATATATTTT. As protein: CASSYDRGNTIYF.

CDR3 sequence: CASKPRGEGYTF. In DNA form, the CDR3 reads TGTGCCAGCAAGCCCAGGGGGGAAGGCTACACCTTC. The rearrangement joins TRBV2 to TRBJ1-2, with 7 nucleotides matching TRBD1. The CDR3 is made up of 12 amino acids. The V gene's germline CDR1 is SNHLY and CDR2 FYNNEI. The ends lost 7 bases at V and 8 bases at J; junction bases unmatched: 7.

This clone showed up just a few times. The chain combines TRBV15 with TRBJ1-3; D may be TRBD1 (5 bases). Trimming stripped 3 bases from V and 0 bases from J, with 15 bases between. CDR1 and CDR2 (germline): LNHNV, YYDKDF (reference sequence). The CDR3 loop spans 17 amino acids. The CDR3 DNA sequence: TGTGCCACCAGCAGTGGATCTACAGGACCCTCTGGAAACACCATATATTTT. This translates into CATSSGSTGPSGNTIYF.

The gene calls are TRBV27 and TRBJ2-1; D possibly corresponds to TRBD2 (5 bases). The CDR3 is 18 amino acids. The germline V gene has CDR1 MNHEY and CDR2 SMNVEV (reference sequence). V shed 5 bases and J shed 1 base, with 21 bases lying between them. CDR3 nucleotide sequence: TGTGCCAGCAGTCCCCTTTTAGGCGGGCGGAGGTCCTACAATGAGCAGTTCTTC. The encoded protein is CASSPLLGGRRSYNEQFF.

The chain is built from TRBV11-3 and TRBJ2-1, with 9 nucleotides matching TRBD1. CDR1 SGHNT and CDR2 YENEEA come from the germline V gene. The CDR3 runs 16 residues. Trimming at V came to 5 bases and at J to 7 bases, leaving 12 bases not matched to a gene. The CDR3 spells CASSRFTGGLVNEQFF. The CDR3 region has the DNA TGTGCCAGCAGCCGTTTCACAGGGGGCTTAGTGAATGAGCAGTTCTTC.

This clone was counted once. V gene TRBV7-9 combines with J gene TRBJ2-1; 7 bases are a match to TRBD2. Per germline, CDR1 SEHNR and CDR2 FQNEAQ (reference sequence). The J segment lost 0 bases and the V segment lost 5 bases, leaving 4 bases of the junction unmatched. This CDR3 is 15 amino acids long. CDR3 sequence reads: CASSHSGASYNEQFF. The CDR3 DNA follows: TGTGCCAGCAGCCACAGCGGGGCCTCCTACAATGAGCAGTTCTTC.

The chain is built from TRBV27 and TRBJ1-2; D not resolved. The germline V gene has CDR1 MNHEY and CDR2 SMNVEV (reference sequence). V dropped 0 bases and J dropped 8 bases, with 10 bases sitting between them. CDR3 length equals 13 residues. In DNA, the CDR3 is TGTGCCAGCAGTTTATCTCCGCGCTGGGGCTACACCTTC. It is translated as CASSLSPRWGYTF.

This chain joins TRBV27 and TRBJ2-7; D might be TRBD2 (6 bases). Germline V lookup: CDR1 MNHEY, CDR2 SMNVEV (reference sequence). V was cut by 8 bases and J by 3 bases, with 23 bases left in between. CDR3 size: 16 residues. CDR3 loop: CASSLVGTPRVYEQYF. The CDR3 bases are TGTGCCAGCTCTTTAGTGGGGACTCCGCGGGTCTACGAGCAGTACTTC.

V is TRBV2 and J is TRBJ2-7, with 7 nucleotides matching TRBD2. CDR1 is SNHLY and CDR2 is FYNNEI in the germline V gene. This CDR3 comprises 15 residues. J was trimmed by 0 bases and V by 3 bases; bases with no gene match: 5. CDR3: CASSDVGGSSYEQYF. In DNA, the CDR3 is TGTGCCAGCAGTGATGTGGGCGGGAGCTCCTACGAGCAGTACTTC.

The chain is built from TRBV18 and TRBJ1-3, with 11 bases aligning to TRBD1. In germline, CDR1 is KGHSH, CDR2 LQKENI. The CDR3 is 18 amino acids. J gave up 0 bases and V 4 bases, and 8 bases lay outside the gene matches. DNA for the CDR3: TGTGCCAGCTCACGGGGACAGGGGGTTGTCCTCTCTGGAAACACCATATATTTT. This sequence encodes CASSRGQGVVLSGNTIYF.

This clone was recorded a few times. This sequence joins TRBV6-6 and TRBJ2-3, with TRBD1 matching 8 bases. The CDR3 has 15 residues. V was clipped by 0 bases and J by 2 bases; unmatched bases: 1. CDR1 and CDR2 (germline): MNHNY, SVGAGI (reference sequence). CDR3 residues: CASSYSTGATDTQYF. The CDR3 DNA is TGTGCCAGCAGTTACTCGACAGGGGCCACAGATACGCAGTATTTT.

The rearrangement joins TRBV7-8 to TRBJ2-7; 11 bases are a match to TRBD2. This CDR3 region has 14 residues. The V gene end was trimmed by 4 bases and the J gene end by 9 bases; junction bases not matched to a gene: 8. Looked up from germline, CDR1 is SGHVS and CDR2 is FQNEAQ. The CDR3 coding sequence is TGTGCCAGCAGCTCCGGGACTAGCGGACTAGCGCAGTACTTC. It encodes CASSSGTSGLAQYF.

The chain links TRBV25-1 to TRBJ2-5, with D perhaps TRBD1 (6 bases). The CDR3 sequence is 15 residues long. In germline, CDR1 is MGHDK, CDR2 SYGVNS. V lost 7 bases, J lost 5 bases, and 20 bases lay in between. In DNA, the CDR3 is TGTGCCAGCACCCCGGTCAGGGGTTGGGGTGAGACCCAGTACTTC. Its protein product is CASTPVRGWGETQYF.

The chain has TRBV27 and TRBJ2-7, with a tentative D call TRBD1 (6 bases). Per the germline V gene, CDR1 is MNHEY and CDR2 is SMNVEV (reference sequence). The length of the CDR3 is 17 residues. Trimming shortened V by 3 bases and J by 5 bases, and 23 bases separated the two germline ends. This CDR3 is CASSFRRTGKLRHEQYF. The CDR3 DNA sequence: TGTGCCAGCAGTTTTAGACGAACAGGGAAGTTGCGCCACGAGCAGTACTTC.

The chain links TRBV5-1 to TRBJ2-2; 16 positions match TRBD2. This CDR3 is 17 amino acids long. The V and J ends lost 3 bases and 4 bases, in that order; junction bases with no gene match: 3. Germline assignment: CDR1 SGHRS and CDR2 YFSETQ. CDR3 DNA: TGCGCCAGCAGCTCGGGACTAGCGGGAGGGTTCACCGGGGAGCTGTTTTTT. It specifies CASSSGLAGGFTGELFF.

This sequence joins TRBV19 and TRBJ1-1, with 7 bases aligning to TRBD1. V lost 5 bases to trimming and J lost 1 base; unmatched junction nucleotides: 4. Germline-derived CDR1 and CDR2 are LNHDA and SQIVND (reference sequence). The CDR3 is made up of 14 amino acids. CDR3 protein: CASSPRGENTEAFF. Here the CDR3 DNA reads TGTGCCAGTAGTCCCAGGGGGGAGAACACTGAAGCTTTCTTT.

The V call is TRBV6-6, the J call TRBJ2-7, with D hard to call. The CDR3 loop spans 12 amino acids. Germline V gene lookup returns CDR1 MNHNY and CDR2 SVGAGI (reference sequence). V was cut by 4 bases and J by 3 bases, with 7 bases left in between. The CDR3 coding sequence is TGTGCCAGCAGTTCCATTGTCTACGAGCAGTACTTC. It specifies CASSSIVYEQYF.

The rearrangement uses TRBV30 and TRBJ2-7; 8 bases agree with TRBD2. The CDR3 is 16 residues long. Germline V gene data show CDR1 as GTSNPN and CDR2 as SVGIG (reference sequence). V was pared by 2 bases and J by 2 bases, with 11 bases of the junction left unmatched. This CDR3 reads CAWSRFVSSGPYEQYF. CDR3 DNA sequence: TGTGCCTGGAGTCGCTTCGTGTCTAGCGGGCCCTACGAGCAGTACTTC.

The chain joins TRBV27 to TRBJ2-7, with 10 bases lining up with TRBD2. CDR3 length equals 13 residues. The germline V gene encodes CDR1 MNHEY and CDR2 SMNVEV (reference sequence). Trimming removed 6 bases from V and 6 bases from J; junction bases left unmatched: 5. The CDR3 coding sequence is TGTGCCAGCAGGCTAGCGGGAGAACCCGAGCAGTACTTC. Protein product: CASRLAGEPEQYF.

For this clone: Different DNA sequences within this sample yield the same CDR3. The rearrangement joins TRBV29-1 to TRBJ2-1, with D perhaps TRBD1 (5 bases). The V and J ends lost 7 bases and 1 base respectively, with 14 bases between them. Germline V gene data show CDR1 as SQVTM and CDR2 as ANQGSEA. This CDR3 is 14 amino acids long. In nucleotides, the CDR3 is TGCAGCGGATGGGGCGGAGCGTCCTACAATGAGCAGTTCTTC. This sequence encodes CSGWGGASYNEQFF.

The chain is built from TRBV6-1 and TRBJ2-1; TRBD2 matches at 15 bases. Germline V gives CDR1 MNHNS, CDR2 SASEGT. CDR3 length: 15 amino acids. Trimming took 3 bases from V and 8 from J; bases not matched to a gene: 2. For the CDR3, the DNA is TGTGCCAGCAGTGAGGGACTAGCGGGAGGACATGAGCAGTTCTTC. Protein sequence: CASSEGLAGGHEQFF.

The chain recombines TRBV5-1 with TRBJ1-1; TRBD1 might be the D (5 bases). Trimming pared 7 bases from V and 1 base from J, leaving 5 bases between. The CDR3 contains 11 residues. Looked up from germline, CDR1 is SGHRS and CDR2 is YFSETQ. CDR3 protein: CASGQNTEAFF. CDR3 nucleotide sequence: TGCGCCAGCGGACAGAACACTGAAGCTTTCTTT. Drawing the rest from reference TRBV5-1 and TRBJ1-1, the complete variable domain is KAGVTQTPRYLIKTRGQQVTLSCSPISGHRSVSWYQQTPGQGLQFLFEYFSETQRNKGNFPGRFSGRQFSNSRSEMNVSTLELGDSALYLCASGQNTEAFFGQGTRLTVV.

This clone was recorded a few times. The sample holds other DNA sequences that translate to the same CDR3. The chain links TRBV19 to TRBJ2-7; tentative D call: TRBD1 (6 bases). Trimming shortened V by 3 bases and J by 1 base, and 7 bases separated the two germline ends. CDR3 length: 13 residues. In germline, CDR1 is LNHDA, CDR2 SQIVND (reference sequence). This CDR3 reads CASSIQGSYEQYF. In DNA, the CDR3 is TGTGCCAGTAGTATTCAGGGGTCCTACGAGCAGTACTTC.

The chain employs TRBV19 and TRBJ2-7; tentative D call: TRBD2 (5 bases). This CDR3 contains 13 residues. Between the trimmed V and J ends, which lost 3 bases and 4 bases, there was a span of 10 bases. CDR1 LNHDA and CDR2 SQIVND come from the germline V gene (reference sequence). CDR3 residues: CASSISVRYEQYF. For the CDR3, the DNA is TGTGCCAGTAGTATTAGCGTTCGTTACGAGCAGTACTTC.